These T cell receptor beta chains were read from a single sample in a study of shared clonotypes between healthy human individuals. Produced via immunoSEQ multiplex PCR; TCRdb's table is partial and in-frame only. This table has more than 900,000 clones, more than 75% appearing once. Sequencing was performed on memory CD4+ T cells from PBMCs. Receptors were obtained from a man aged 18-30 years in good health. Some clones in this sample may be carry-over from other donors' samples. Both conserved end residues are part of each CDR3. The order of the fields is clone size, D gene, J gene, V gene, CDR3 protein, CDR3 DNA. D genes are given only for firm matches. Only part of the rows carry a size: once, few, many, or a class if the clone is expanded.

clone_size: -
d_call: -
j_call: TRBJ1-4
v_call: TRBV2
cdr3_aa: CASESARDAPGKLFF
cdr3_nt: TGTGCCAGCGAGAGTGCCCGGGACGCCCCGGGAAAACTGTTTTTT

clone_size: -
d_call: -
j_call: TRBJ2-2
v_call: TRBV2
cdr3_aa: CASSLSEGGAELFF
cdr3_nt: TGTGCCAGCAGTCTCTCCGAGGGGGGGGCGGAGCTGTTTTTT

clone_size: -
d_call: TRBD2
j_call: TRBJ2-1
v_call: TRBV7-3
cdr3_aa: CASSSMASGPNEQFF
cdr3_nt: TGTGCCAGCAGCTCAATGGCTAGCGGTCCCAATGAGCAGTTCTTC

clone_size: -
d_call: TRBD2
j_call: TRBJ2-3
v_call: TRBV7-8
cdr3_aa: CASSVRPSGTSLADTQYF
cdr3_nt: TGTGCCAGCAGCGTACGACCCTCGGGGACTAGCTTAGCAGATACGCAGTATTTT

clone_size: -
d_call: TRBD1
j_call: TRBJ2-7
v_call: TRBV5-1
cdr3_aa: CASSPQGVVEQYF
cdr3_nt: TGCGCCAGCAGCCCTCAGGGGGTAGTCGAGCAGTACTTC

clone_size: -
d_call: -
j_call: TRBJ2-1
v_call: TRBV6-4
cdr3_aa: CASSSEGGGRNEQFF
cdr3_nt: TGTGCCAGCAGTTCAGAGGGAGGGGGCCGTAATGAGCAGTTCTTC

clone_size: -
d_call: -
j_call: TRBJ2-2
v_call: TRBV4-2
cdr3_aa: CASSQDPQGKLFF
cdr3_nt: TGTGCCAGCAGCCAAGACCCTCAGGGGAAGCTGTTTTTT

clone_size: -
d_call: -
j_call: TRBJ1-2
v_call: TRBV5-1
cdr3_aa: CASSLMAGDYGYTF
cdr3_nt: TGCGCCAGCAGCTTGATGGCAGGGGACTATGGCTACACCTTC

clone_size: -
d_call: -
j_call: TRBJ2-2
v_call: TRBV19
cdr3_aa: CASSTPRLRDQGGELFF
cdr3_nt: TGTGCCAGTAGTACCCCCCGGTTGCGGGATCAGGGCGGGGAGCTGTTTTTT

clone_size: -
d_call: -
j_call: TRBJ1-5
v_call: TRBV11-2
cdr3_aa: CASSLVASNQPQHF
cdr3_nt: TGTGCCAGCAGCTTAGTGGCCAGCAATCAGCCCCAGCATTTT

clone_size: -
d_call: -
j_call: TRBJ2-7
v_call: TRBV18
cdr3_aa: CASSLKERTNSIKGYEQYF
cdr3_nt: TGTGCCAGCTCACTGAAGGAGAGAACGAATTCAATCAAGGGCTACGAGCAGTACTTC

clone_size: -
d_call: -
j_call: TRBJ2-7
v_call: TRBV14
cdr3_aa: CASSQQAEGEQYF
cdr3_nt: TGTGCCAGCAGCCAGCAGGCGGAAGGCGAGCAGTACTTC

clone_size: -
d_call: -
j_call: TRBJ1-5
v_call: TRBV19
cdr3_aa: CASSQRQEQGPQHF
cdr3_nt: TGTGCCAGTAGCCAGAGACAGGAGCAGGGGCCCCAGCATTTT

clone_size: -
d_call: TRBD1
j_call: TRBJ2-7
v_call: TRBV5-1
cdr3_aa: CASSTDRVDYEQYF
cdr3_nt: TGCGCCAGCAGCACGGACAGGGTGGACTACGAGCAGTACTTC

clone_size: -
d_call: -
j_call: TRBJ2-3
v_call: TRBV30
cdr3_aa: CAWSAGGTDTQYF
cdr3_nt: TGTGCCTGGAGCGCTGGAGGCACAGATACGCAGTATTTT

clone_size: -
d_call: TRBD1
j_call: TRBJ1-4
v_call: TRBV29-1
cdr3_aa: CSVSPGQGNEKLFF
cdr3_nt: TGCAGCGTTTCGCCGGGACAGGGAAATGAAAAACTGTTTTTT

clone_size: few
d_call: -
j_call: TRBJ2-1
v_call: TRBV5-1
cdr3_aa: CASSPRLVVWGEQFF
cdr3_nt: TGCGCCAGCAGCCCACGACTAGTTGTATGGGGTGAGCAGTTCTTC

clone_size: -
d_call: -
j_call: TRBJ1-5
v_call: TRBV28
cdr3_aa: CASSSPGQSDQPQHF
cdr3_nt: TGTGCCAGCAGTTCGCCCGGACAGAGTGATCAGCCCCAGCATTTT

clone_size: -
d_call: -
j_call: TRBJ1-1
v_call: TRBV7-2
cdr3_aa: CASSLEQGTEAFF
cdr3_nt: TGTGCCAGCAGCTTAGAGCAGGGCACTGAAGCTTTCTTT

clone_size: -
d_call: TRBD1
j_call: TRBJ2-1
v_call: TRBV7-2
cdr3_aa: CASSSSTGVYNEQFF
cdr3_nt: TGTGCCAGCAGCTCTTCGACAGGGGTTTACAATGAGCAGTTCTTC

clone_size: -
d_call: TRBD1
j_call: TRBJ1-2
v_call: TRBV28
cdr3_aa: CASRLGQANYGYTF
cdr3_nt: TGTGCCAGCAGGCTTGGACAGGCTAACTATGGCTACACCTTC

clone_size: -
d_call: -
j_call: TRBJ1-5
v_call: TRBV2
cdr3_aa: CASSESKKPQHF
cdr3_nt: TGTGCCAGCAGTGAATCGAAGAAGCCCCAGCATTTT

clone_size: -
d_call: -
j_call: TRBJ2-1
v_call: TRBV9
cdr3_aa: CASSYRVGAGMGYNEQFF
cdr3_nt: TGTGCCAGCAGCTACCGAGTGGGGGCAGGGATGGGCTACAATGAGCAGTTCTTC

clone_size: -
d_call: TRBD2
j_call: TRBJ2-2
v_call: TRBV9
cdr3_aa: CASSARSLAAGELFF
cdr3_nt: TGTGCCAGCAGCGCAAGGTCACTAGCGGCCGGGGAGCTGTTTTTT

clone_size: -
d_call: -
j_call: TRBJ2-1
v_call: TRBV7-9
cdr3_aa: CASSLASNEQFF
cdr3_nt: TGTGCCAGCAGCTTAGCATCAAATGAGCAGTTCTTC

clone_size: -
d_call: -
j_call: TRBJ2-5
v_call: TRBV29-1
cdr3_aa: CSAEGTSRETQYF
cdr3_nt: TGCAGCGCCGAGGGAACTAGCCGTGAGACCCAGTACTTC

clone_size: -
d_call: TRBD1
j_call: TRBJ1-2
v_call: TRBV19
cdr3_aa: CASSIGTGTVSYGYTF
cdr3_nt: TGTGCCAGTAGTATCGGGACAGGGACGGTGAGCTATGGCTACACCTTC

clone_size: few
d_call: -
j_call: TRBJ2-7
v_call: TRBV29-1
cdr3_aa: CSVRGGSEQYF
cdr3_nt: TGCAGCGTTAGGGGGGGCTCCGAGCAGTACTTC

clone_size: -
d_call: -
j_call: TRBJ1-2
v_call: TRBV30
cdr3_aa: CAWSDRSVGYTF
cdr3_nt: TGTGCCTGGAGTGACAGGTCTGTTGGCTACACCTTC

clone_size: few
d_call: -
j_call: TRBJ2-5
v_call: TRBV7-2
cdr3_aa: CASSPDWGETQYF
cdr3_nt: TGTGCCAGCAGCCCGGACTGGGGGGAGACCCAGTACTTC

clone_size: -
d_call: -
j_call: TRBJ2-5
v_call: TRBV27
cdr3_aa: CASGLYQETQYF
cdr3_nt: TGTGCCAGCGGATTGTACCAAGAGACCCAGTACTTC

clone_size: -
d_call: TRBD1
j_call: TRBJ2-2
v_call: TRBV28
cdr3_aa: CASSSWTGGSVGELFF
cdr3_nt: TGTGCCAGCAGTTCTTGGACAGGGGGTTCGGTCGGGGAGCTGTTTTTT

clone_size: -
d_call: TRBD2
j_call: TRBJ2-1
v_call: TRBV5-8
cdr3_aa: CASSLGTRAYNEQFF
cdr3_nt: TGTGCCAGCAGCTTGGGGACTAGAGCCTACAATGAGCAGTTCTTC

clone_size: few
d_call: -
j_call: TRBJ1-2
v_call: TRBV27
cdr3_aa: CASSSRWNYGYTF
cdr3_nt: TGTGCCAGCAGTTCTAGGTGGAACTATGGCTACACCTTC

clone_size: -
d_call: -
j_call: TRBJ2-1
v_call: TRBV2
cdr3_aa: CASSVQAPDYNEQFF
cdr3_nt: TGTGCCAGCAGTGTACAGGCCCCCGACTACAATGAGCAGTTCTTC

clone_size: -
d_call: -
j_call: TRBJ1-4
v_call: TRBV7-9
cdr3_aa: CASSFTQDPEKLFF
cdr3_nt: TGTGCCAGCAGCTTTACGCAGGACCCTGAAAAACTGTTTTTT

clone_size: -
d_call: TRBD1
j_call: TRBJ1-1
v_call: TRBV5-6
cdr3_aa: CASSGTTGGNTEAFF
cdr3_nt: TGTGCCAGCAGCGGGACGACAGGGGGAAACACTGAAGCTTTCTTT

clone_size: few
d_call: -
j_call: TRBJ1-2
v_call: TRBV30
cdr3_aa: CAWGRGVNYGYTF
cdr3_nt: TGTGCCTGGGGGCGTGGAGTAAACTATGGCTACACCTTC

clone_size: -
d_call: -
j_call: TRBJ1-1
v_call: TRBV2
cdr3_aa: CASSQDSVAFF
cdr3_nt: TGTGCCAGCAGTCAGGACAGTGTCGCTTTCTTT

clone_size: -
d_call: -
j_call: TRBJ2-7
v_call: TRBV28
cdr3_aa: CASSLGPRISSYEQYF
cdr3_nt: TGTGCCAGCAGTTTAGGGCCACGGATTAGCTCCTACGAGCAGTACTTC

clone_size: few
d_call: TRBD1
j_call: TRBJ2-3
v_call: TRBV7-8
cdr3_aa: CASSPGQGGDTQYF
cdr3_nt: TGTGCCAGCAGTCCAGGACAGGGCGGAGATACGCAGTATTTT

clone_size: -
d_call: -
j_call: TRBJ1-5
v_call: TRBV5-5
cdr3_aa: CASSLGPINQPQHF
cdr3_nt: TGTGCCAGCAGCTTAGGACCGATCAATCAGCCCCAGCATTTT

clone_size: -
d_call: -
j_call: TRBJ2-5
v_call: TRBV2
cdr3_aa: CASWTQYF
cdr3_nt: TGTGCCAGCTGGACCCAGTACTTC

clone_size: once
d_call: -
j_call: TRBJ2-1
v_call: TRBV5-1
cdr3_aa: CASSLEPGEQFF
cdr3_nt: TGCGCCAGCAGCTTGGAGCCGGGGGAGCAGTTCTTC

clone_size: -
d_call: -
j_call: TRBJ2-1
v_call: TRBV28
cdr3_aa: CATHGRALPMSHEQFF
cdr3_nt: TGTGCCACCCACGGCCGTGCTCTCCCTATGTCTCATGAGCAGTTCTTC

clone_size: -
d_call: -
j_call: TRBJ2-1
v_call: TRBV7-9
cdr3_aa: CASSLLAAEQFF
cdr3_nt: TGTGCCAGCAGCTTATTGGCGGCTGAGCAGTTCTTC

clone_size: -
d_call: TRBD2
j_call: TRBJ2-3
v_call: TRBV7-3
cdr3_aa: CASSLSGSPGDTQYF
cdr3_nt: TGTGCCAGCAGCTTAAGCGGGAGCCCGGGGGATACGCAGTATTTT

clone_size: -
d_call: -
j_call: TRBJ1-4
v_call: TRBV11-2
cdr3_aa: CASSTWGTNEKLFF
cdr3_nt: TGTGCCAGCAGCACGTGGGGAACTAATGAAAAACTGTTTTTT

clone_size: -
d_call: -
j_call: TRBJ2-2
v_call: TRBV5-1
cdr3_aa: CASSPGAVRGELFF
cdr3_nt: TGCGCCAGCAGCCCCGGGGCCGTGAGGGGGGAGCTGTTTTTT

clone_size: -
d_call: -
j_call: TRBJ1-4
v_call: TRBV18
cdr3_aa: CASSPAVWGEKLFF
cdr3_nt: TGTGCCAGCTCACCGGCGGTTTGGGGTGAAAAACTGTTTTTT

clone_size: -
d_call: -
j_call: TRBJ1-2
v_call: TRBV4-1
cdr3_aa: CASSPNMGVNYGYTF
cdr3_nt: TGCGCCAGCAGCCCTAACATGGGGGTAAACTATGGCTACACCTTC

clone_size: -
d_call: -
j_call: TRBJ1-5
v_call: TRBV28
cdr3_aa: CASSLFGAIQPQHF
cdr3_nt: TGTGCCAGCAGTTTATTTGGCGCGATTCAGCCCCAGCATTTT

clone_size: -
d_call: -
j_call: TRBJ2-3
v_call: TRBV7-2
cdr3_aa: CASSSPMTDTQYF
cdr3_nt: TGTGCCAGCAGCTCCCCTATGACAGATACGCAGTATTTT

clone_size: -
d_call: -
j_call: TRBJ1-3
v_call: TRBV5-6
cdr3_aa: CASSSTGRLSGNTIYF
cdr3_nt: TGTGCCAGCAGCTCCACCGGTCGACTGTCCGGAAACACCATATATTTT

clone_size: -
d_call: -
j_call: TRBJ2-3
v_call: TRBV5-1
cdr3_aa: CASSLTDTSTDTQYF
cdr3_nt: TGCGCCAGCAGCTTAACGGACACTAGCACAGATACGCAGTATTTT

clone_size: -
d_call: -
j_call: TRBJ1-1
v_call: TRBV19
cdr3_aa: CASSIPGAGAEAFF
cdr3_nt: TGTGCCAGTAGTATTCCAGGGGCAGGGGCTGAAGCTTTCTTT

clone_size: -
d_call: -
j_call: TRBJ1-2
v_call: TRBV7-9
cdr3_aa: CASSLGHFYGYTF
cdr3_nt: TGTGCCAGCAGCTTAGGGCACTTCTATGGCTACACCTTC

clone_size: -
d_call: -
j_call: TRBJ2-5
v_call: TRBV18
cdr3_aa: CASSPFAWAQETQYF
cdr3_nt: TGTGCCAGCTCACCCTTCGCTTGGGCCCAAGAGACCCAGTACTTC

clone_size: -
d_call: TRBD1
j_call: TRBJ2-1
v_call: TRBV27
cdr3_aa: CASSAQGAREQFF
cdr3_nt: TGTGCCAGCAGTGCACAGGGGGCAAGGGAGCAGTTCTTC